The following is a TCR beta chain sequence with its context. This sample is part of a study of cytomegalovirus exposure and HLA in healthy donors. CDR3 length equals 13 residues. Trimming shortened V by 3 bases and J by 7 bases, and 9 bases separated the two germline ends. Per the germline V gene, CDR1 is SGHTA and CDR2 is FQGNSA. The study ran its PCR with 60 Vbeta and 13 Jbeta primers. Method: immunoSEQ multiplex PCR; TCRdb's copy keeps in-frame clones and lacks some. The sample consists of about 43,000 clones, about 80% of them appearing once. The source is a man in his thirties or forties in good health and CMV-seronegative. The gene calls are TRBV7-2 and TRBJ2-2; D is undetermined. Material: PBMCs. The chain's CDR3 is CASSFSSVGELFF. The CDR3 DNA follows: TGTGCCAGCAGCTTTTCTAGTGTCGGGGAGCTGTTTTTT.